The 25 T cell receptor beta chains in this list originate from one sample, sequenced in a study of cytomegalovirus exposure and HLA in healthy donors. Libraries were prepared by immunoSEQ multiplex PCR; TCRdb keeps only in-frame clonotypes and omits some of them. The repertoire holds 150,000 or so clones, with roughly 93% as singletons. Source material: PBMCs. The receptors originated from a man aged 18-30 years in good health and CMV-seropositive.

CDR3 in amino acids: CASSGFPGNYEQYF. CDR3 sequence (DNA): TGTGCCAGCAGCGGTTTCCCAGGGAACTACGAGCAGTACTTC. V and J are TRBV2 and TRBJ2-7, with D possibly TRBD1 on 5 matching bases. Deletions cut 6 bases from V and 3 bases from J, with 15 bases between. CDR1 is SNHLY and CDR2 is FYNNEI in the germline V gene. The CDR3 totals 14 residues.

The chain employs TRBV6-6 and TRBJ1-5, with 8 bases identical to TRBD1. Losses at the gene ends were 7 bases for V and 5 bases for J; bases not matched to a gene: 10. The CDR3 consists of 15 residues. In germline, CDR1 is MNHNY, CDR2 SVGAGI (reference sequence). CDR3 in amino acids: CASNDLDRGHQPQHF. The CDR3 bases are TGTGCCAGCAACGACCTAGACAGGGGCCATCAGCCCCAGCATTTT.

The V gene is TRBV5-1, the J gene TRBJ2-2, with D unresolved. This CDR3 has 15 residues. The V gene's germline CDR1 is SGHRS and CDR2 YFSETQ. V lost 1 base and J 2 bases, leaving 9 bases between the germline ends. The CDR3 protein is CASSLRSENTGELFF. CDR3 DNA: TGCGCCAGCAGCTTGCGTTCAGAAAACACCGGGGAGCTGTTTTTT.

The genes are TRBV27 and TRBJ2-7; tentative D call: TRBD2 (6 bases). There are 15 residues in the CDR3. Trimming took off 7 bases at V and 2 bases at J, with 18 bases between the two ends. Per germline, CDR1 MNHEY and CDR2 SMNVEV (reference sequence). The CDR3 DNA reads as TGTGCCAGCAAAGCCACCGGGACTTTCCCCTACGAGCAGTACTTC. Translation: CASKATGTFPYEQYF.

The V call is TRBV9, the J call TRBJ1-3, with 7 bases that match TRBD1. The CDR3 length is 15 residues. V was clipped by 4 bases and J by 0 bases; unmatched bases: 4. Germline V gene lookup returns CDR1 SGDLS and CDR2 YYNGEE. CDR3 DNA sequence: TGTGCCAGCAGCTCGGACAGGCGCTCTGGAAACACCATATATTTT. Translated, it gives CASSSDRRSGNTIYF.

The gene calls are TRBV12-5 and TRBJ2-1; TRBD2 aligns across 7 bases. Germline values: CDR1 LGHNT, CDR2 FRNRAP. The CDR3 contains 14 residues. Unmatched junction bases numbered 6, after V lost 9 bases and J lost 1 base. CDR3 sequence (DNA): TGTGCTAGCCAAGGCGGGAGTTCCTACAATGAGCAGTTCTTC. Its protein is CASQGGSSYNEQFF.

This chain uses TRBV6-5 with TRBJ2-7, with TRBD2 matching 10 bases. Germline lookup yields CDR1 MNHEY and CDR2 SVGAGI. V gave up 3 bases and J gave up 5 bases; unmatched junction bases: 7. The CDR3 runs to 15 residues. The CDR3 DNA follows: TGTGCCAGCAGTTATAGGCTAGCGGGAGCTCACGAGCAGTACTTC. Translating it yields CASSYRLAGAHEQYF.

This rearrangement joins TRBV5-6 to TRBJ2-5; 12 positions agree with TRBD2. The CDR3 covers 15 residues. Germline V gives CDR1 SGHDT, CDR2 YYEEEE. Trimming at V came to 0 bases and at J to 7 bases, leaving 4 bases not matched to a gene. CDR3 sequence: CASSLGLAGVVTQYF. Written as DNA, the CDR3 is TGTGCCAGCAGCTTGGGACTAGCGGGAGTTGTGACCCAGTACTTC.

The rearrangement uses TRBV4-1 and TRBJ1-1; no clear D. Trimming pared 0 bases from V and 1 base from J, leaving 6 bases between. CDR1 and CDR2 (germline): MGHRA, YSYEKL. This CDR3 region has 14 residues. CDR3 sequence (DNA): TGCGCCAGCAGCCAAGATCTATGGAACACTGAAGCTTTCTTT. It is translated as CASSQDLWNTEAFF.

CDR3 loop: CASTRGPGQSSGANVLTF. The CDR3 DNA reads as TGTGCCAGCACCAGAGGGCCGGGACAGTCCTCTGGGGCCAACGTCCTGACTTTC. V gene TRBV7-8 combines with J gene TRBJ2-6; 7 bases map to TRBD1. This CDR3 spans 18 amino acids. V lost 7 bases to trimming and J lost 0 bases; unmatched junction nucleotides: 12. Per the germline V gene, CDR1 is SGHVS and CDR2 is FQNEAQ.

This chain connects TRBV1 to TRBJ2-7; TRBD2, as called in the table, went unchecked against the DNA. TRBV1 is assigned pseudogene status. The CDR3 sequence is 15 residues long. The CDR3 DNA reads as TGCACCAGCAGTCAAGAAATAGCGGTCCGCTACGAGCAGTACTTC. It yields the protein CTSSQEIAVRYEQYF.

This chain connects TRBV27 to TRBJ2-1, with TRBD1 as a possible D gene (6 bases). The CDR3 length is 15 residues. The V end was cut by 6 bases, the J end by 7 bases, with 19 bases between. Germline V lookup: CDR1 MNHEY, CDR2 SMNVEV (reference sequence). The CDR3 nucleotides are TGTGCCAGCAGCCCCCTCCCCGCAGGGGAAAATGAGCAGTTCTTC. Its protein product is CASSPLPAGENEQFF.

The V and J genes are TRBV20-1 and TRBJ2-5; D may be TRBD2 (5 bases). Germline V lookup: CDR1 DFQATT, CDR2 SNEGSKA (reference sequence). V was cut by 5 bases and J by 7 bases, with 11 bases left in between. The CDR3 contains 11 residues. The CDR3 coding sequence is TGCAGTGCTCAAGCCGAGGGGACCCAGTACTTC. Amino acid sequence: CSAQAEGTQYF.

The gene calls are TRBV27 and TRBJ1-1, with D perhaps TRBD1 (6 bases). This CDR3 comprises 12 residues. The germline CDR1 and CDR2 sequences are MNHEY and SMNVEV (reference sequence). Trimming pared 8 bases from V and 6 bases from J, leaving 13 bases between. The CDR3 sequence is CASPPRTAEAFF. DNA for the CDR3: TGTGCCAGCCCACCCAGGACAGCTGAAGCTTTCTTT.

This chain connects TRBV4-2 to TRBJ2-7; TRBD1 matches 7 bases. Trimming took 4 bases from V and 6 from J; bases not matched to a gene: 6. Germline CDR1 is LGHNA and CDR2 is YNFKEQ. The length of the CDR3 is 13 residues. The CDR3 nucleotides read TGTGCCAGCAGCCCTAGACAGGGCACCGAGCAGTACTTC. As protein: CASSPRQGTEQYF.

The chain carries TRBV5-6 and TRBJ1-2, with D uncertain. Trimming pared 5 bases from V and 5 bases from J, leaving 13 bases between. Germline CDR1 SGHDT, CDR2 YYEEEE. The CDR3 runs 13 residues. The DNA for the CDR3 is TGTGCCAGCAGTTCAGGTGCCCGGTATGGCTACACCTTC. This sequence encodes CASSSGARYGYTF.

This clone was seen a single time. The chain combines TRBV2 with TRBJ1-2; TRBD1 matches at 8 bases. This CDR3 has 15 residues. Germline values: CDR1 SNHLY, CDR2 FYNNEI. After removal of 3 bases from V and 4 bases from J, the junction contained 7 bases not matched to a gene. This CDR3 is CASSEAGGAGYGYTF. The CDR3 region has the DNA TGTGCCAGCAGTGAGGCAGGGGGCGCCGGCTATGGCTACACCTTC. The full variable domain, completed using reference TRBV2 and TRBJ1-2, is EPEVTQTPSHQVTQMGQEVILRCVPISNHLYFYWYRQILGQKVEFLVSFYNNEISEKSEIFDDQFSVERPDGSNFTLKIRSTKLEDSAMYFCASSEAGGAGYGYTFGSGTRLTVV.

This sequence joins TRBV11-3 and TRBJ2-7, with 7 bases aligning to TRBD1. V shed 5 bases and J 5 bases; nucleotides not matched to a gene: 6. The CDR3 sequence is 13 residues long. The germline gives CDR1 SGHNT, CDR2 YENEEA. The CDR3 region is CASSPTGAHEQYF. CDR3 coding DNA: TGTGCCAGCAGCCCTACAGGGGCCCACGAGCAGTACTTC.

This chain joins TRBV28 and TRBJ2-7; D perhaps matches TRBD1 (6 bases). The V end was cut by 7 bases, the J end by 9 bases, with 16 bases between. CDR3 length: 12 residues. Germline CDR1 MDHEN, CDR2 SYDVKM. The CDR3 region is CASTPRGSWQYF. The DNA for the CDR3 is TGTGCCAGCACCCCGAGGGGGAGTTGGCAGTACTTC.

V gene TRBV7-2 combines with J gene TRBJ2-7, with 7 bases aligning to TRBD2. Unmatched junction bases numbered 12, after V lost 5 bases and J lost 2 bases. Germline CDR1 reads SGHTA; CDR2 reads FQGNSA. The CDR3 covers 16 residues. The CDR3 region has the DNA TGTGCCAGCAGCCGAACCCGGACTAGTCCAGCCTACGAGCAGTACTTC. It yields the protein CASSRTRTSPAYEQYF.

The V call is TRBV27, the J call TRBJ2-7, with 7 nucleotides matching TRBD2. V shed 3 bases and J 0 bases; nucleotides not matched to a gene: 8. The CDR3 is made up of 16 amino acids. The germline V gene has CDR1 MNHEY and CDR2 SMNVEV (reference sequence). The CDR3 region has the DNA TGTGCCAGCAGTTTTAGGGGACTACCCAGCTCCTACGAGCAGTACTTC. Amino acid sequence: CASSFRGLPSSYEQYF.

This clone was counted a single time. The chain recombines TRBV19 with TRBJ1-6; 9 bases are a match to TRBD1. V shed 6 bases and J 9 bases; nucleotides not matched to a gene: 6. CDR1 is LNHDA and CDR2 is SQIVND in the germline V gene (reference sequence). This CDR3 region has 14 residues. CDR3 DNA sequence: TGTGCCAGTAGCGGACAGGGGCTGGTTTCACCCCTCCACTTT. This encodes CASSGQGLVSPLHF.

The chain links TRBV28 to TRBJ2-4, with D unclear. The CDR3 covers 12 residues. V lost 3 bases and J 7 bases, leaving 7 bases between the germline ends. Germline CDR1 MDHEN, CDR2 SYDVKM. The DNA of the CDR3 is TGTGCCAGCAGTTTGCAGTGGAACATTCAGTACTTC. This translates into CASSLQWNIQYF.

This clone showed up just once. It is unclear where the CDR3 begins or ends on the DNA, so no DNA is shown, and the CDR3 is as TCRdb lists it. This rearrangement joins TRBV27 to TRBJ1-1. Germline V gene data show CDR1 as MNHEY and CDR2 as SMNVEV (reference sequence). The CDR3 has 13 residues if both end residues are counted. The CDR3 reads CASSSSQGGGAFF.

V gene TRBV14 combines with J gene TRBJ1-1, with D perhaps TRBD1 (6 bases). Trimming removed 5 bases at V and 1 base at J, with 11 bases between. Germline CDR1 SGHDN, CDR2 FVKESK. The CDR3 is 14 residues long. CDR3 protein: CASSSNRANTEAFF. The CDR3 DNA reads TGTGCCAGCAGCTCAAACAGGGCGAACACTGAAGCTTTCTTT.